The source of this T cell receptor beta chain is a study of blood T cell repertoires in COVID-19. Across the whole study: Researchers got acute and convalescent COVID-19 samples from the United States, Italy and Spain.

Profiled with immunoSEQ multiplex PCR; TCRdb holds only in-frame clones, not every one. The table shows approximately 280,000 clones, with about 91% occurring only once. For this clone: In this CDR3 the conserved last residue, phenylalanine or tryptophan, is missing, so a read error is likely. Because the CDR3's place on the DNA is in doubt, the DNA is left out and the CDR3 is given as listed by TCRdb.

Per the germline V gene, CDR1 is SGHDT and CDR2 is YYEEEE. The CDR3 length is 12 residues, termini included. The sequence was obtained from a woman aged 55-69 years with acute or convalescent COVID-19. The genes are TRBV5-6 and TRBJ1-1; the table gives TRBD1 as D, unverified against the DNA. The sample taken for sequencing was peripheral blood. This chain's CDR3 is CASSRTLDRENL.